The clone carrying this TCR beta chain was counted between two and nine times. The target antigen is unknown. These data come from a study of CD8+ T cells in alopecia areata. Study outcomes and limitations: For lesional scalp, especially alopecia totalis/universalis, clonality was higher than in normal scalp.

CDR1 and CDR2 (germline): SGHRS, YFSETQ. This CDR3 region has 14 residues. Trimming removed 0 bases from V and 2 bases from J, with 7 bases in between. Sequencing templates came from extracted RNA that was reverse transcribed into cDNA. Sequencing used immunoSEQ multiplex PCR; TCRdb keeps in-frame clones, though not all of them. The sample has approximately 100,000 clones; around 60% are singletons. Sequencing was done on a sample of CD4+ T cells sorted from blood. This chain joins TRBV5-1 and TRBJ2-3; D is uncertain. This TCR was recovered from a human donor in good health. As DNA, the CDR3 is TGCGCCAGCAGCTTGGCACTGTACACAGATACGCAGTATTTT. It encodes CASSLALYTDTQYF.